This T cell receptor (beta chain) was documented in a study of cytomegalovirus exposure and HLA in healthy donors. The PCR contained 60 Vbeta and 13 Jbeta primers. The data were produced by immunoSEQ multiplex PCR, yet TCRdb's version contains in-frame clones alone and is incomplete. The sample carries 98,000 or so clones, over 75% recorded once. This receptor was taken from a woman aged 18-29 years in good health and CMV-seropositive. Sequenced material: PBMCs.

In DNA, the CDR3 is TGTGCCTGGAGTGTAGGGGCAAAAGGCAGGGGGCCGACAGATACGCAGTATTTT. Protein product: CAWSVGAKGRGPTDTQYF. The chain joins TRBV30 to TRBJ2-3; 8 bases map to TRBD1. Per germline, CDR1 GTSNPN and CDR2 SVGIG (reference sequence). The junction had 14 bases not matched to a gene; V was cut back by 0 bases and J by 3 bases. The length of the CDR3 is 18 residues. The full variable domain, in which reference TRBV30 and TRBJ2-3 provide the parts outside the CDR3, is SQTIHQWPATLVQPVGSPLSLECTVEGTSNPNLYWYRQAAGRGLQLLFYSVGIGQISSEVPQNLSASRPQDRQFILSSKKLLLSDSGFYLCAWSVGAKGRGPTDTQYFGPGTRLTVL.